This entry is about one T cell receptor (beta chain). The antigen is undetermined. This entry belongs to a study of post-analysis software for immune sequencing data. Points from the study as a whole: Patients used roughly five TRBV segments, including TRBV5-6, TRBV5-1 and TRBV20-1, more often than controls.

Germline V gene data show CDR1 as SGHNT and CDR2 as YENEEA. CDR3 length: 14 amino acids. The germline V and J ends were trimmed by 4 bases and 0 bases, with 7 bases remaining between them. Incorporated into the TCR beta cDNA libraries were unique molecular identifiers, which served to reduce PCR and sequencing biases. Between about 1 and 10 million T cells gave rise to roughly 0.5 million cDNA molecules. TCRdb re-derived calls from the PCR reads in MiXCR, one entry per CDR3 protein. The table has about 540,000 distinct CDR3 sequences, about a third seen once; the top ten hold 4.5% to 7.5%. This TCR was sampled from a girl aged 2 to 17 with multiple sclerosis. The V and J genes are TRBV11-3 and TRBJ1-3; no clear D. Sample: blood. CDR3 coding DNA: TGTGCCAGCAGCTCGCGGAACTCTGGAAACACCATATATTTT. Its translation: CASSSRNSGNTIYF.